This TCR beta chain is from a study of T-cell memory formation after mild COVID-19. V was clipped by 0 bases and J by 5 bases, with 15 bases between them. This CDR3 has 15 residues. Germline V gene sequence: CDR1 SGDLS, CDR2 YYNGEE. This clonotype was counted ten times or more. UMIs and sample barcodes were carried by the TCR alpha and TCR beta cDNA libraries that 5'RACE produced using constant-segment primers. Via MiXCR, TCRdb re-called the 5' RACE reads, giving one row per CDR3 protein. The sample carries about 140,000 distinct CDR3 sequences, around 15% recorded once. Specimen: PBMCs or a T cell subset sorted from them (not recorded which). This TCR was recovered from an adult woman who had mild COVID-19 (a few samples of this study predate the infection). Cell type and time point are not known. V gene TRBV9 combines with J gene TRBJ2-7, with a weak D call TRBD1 (5 bases). The CDR3 loop is CASSVGSTVGDEQYF. The CDR3 DNA is TGTGCCAGCAGCGTAGGATCGACAGTAGGGGACGAGCAGTACTTC.